One sample yielded the 28 T cell receptor beta chains listed below, sequenced in a study of T cell changes during pregnancy in multiple sclerosis. The protocol was immunoSEQ multiplex PCR, while the TCRdb copy is restricted to in-frame clones and leaves out a portion. The sample holds approximately 110,000 clones, roughly 90% seen once. The sequencing here drew on peripheral blood, taken after pregnancy. Receptors were obtained from a female donor with multiple sclerosis, enrolled in a pregnancy study.

This chain joins TRBV5-7 and TRBJ2-2; 7 nucleotides agree with TRBD1. TRBV5-7 is an open reading frame whose function is uncertain. This CDR3 is 14 amino acids long. V dropped 4 bases and J dropped 7; count of bases not matched to a gene: 7. CDR3 region: CASSLGQVGGELFF. The CDR3 bases are TGTGCCAGCAGCCTTGGACAGGTCGGCGGGGAGCTGTTTTTT.

The rearrangement links TRBV9 to TRBJ1-3; tentatively, D is TRBD1 (5 bases). This CDR3 is 13 amino acids long. The V end was cut by 3 bases, the J end by 4 bases, with 8 bases between. Germline V gene data show CDR1 as SGDLS and CDR2 as YYNGEE. For the CDR3, the DNA is TGTGCCAGCAGCGCCGACAGAGGAAACACCATATATTTT. Its protein is CASSADRGNTIYF.

This clone was seen only a few times. This chain uses TRBV6-1 with TRBJ1-1; 7 bases match TRBD1. Germline CDR1 reads MNHNS; CDR2 reads SASEGT. CDR3 length: 16 residues. The J segment lost 2 bases and the V segment lost 3 bases, leaving 9 bases of the junction unmatched. The CDR3 loop reads CASSDGVDRLNTEAFF. The CDR3 DNA is TGTGCCAGCAGTGATGGGGTGGACAGGTTAAACACTGAAGCTTTCTTT.

This clone was picked up one time. The chain employs TRBV19 and TRBJ1-5; 8 bases map to TRBD1. The CDR3 has 16 residues. Germline CDR1 reads LNHDA; CDR2 reads SQIVND (reference sequence). Trimming took 6 bases from V and 0 from J; bases not matched to a gene: 7. The CDR3 loop is CASRAWTGFSNQPQHF. The CDR3 DNA follows: TGTGCCAGTAGAGCTTGGACAGGGTTTAGCAATCAGCCCCAGCATTTT. The full variable domain, its missing parts supplied by reference TRBV19 and TRBJ1-5, is DGGITQSPKYLFRKEGQNVTLSCEQNLNHDAMYWYRQDPGQGLRLIYYSQIVNDFQKGDIAEGYSVSREKKESFPLTVTSAQKNPTAFYLCASRAWTGFSNQPQHFGDGTRLSIL.

This clone was seen a single time. This chain links TRBV27 with TRBJ1-1; D unresolved. Trimming stripped 1 base from V and 4 bases from J, with 13 bases between. Per the germline V gene, CDR1 is MNHEY and CDR2 is SMNVEV (reference sequence). CDR3 size: 15 residues. The DNA of the CDR3 is TGTGCCAGCAGTTTATTGGGTACGCCAGGCACTGAAGCTTTCTTT. Translated, it gives CASSLLGTPGTEAFF.

The V and J genes are TRBV27 and TRBJ1-2, with D tentatively TRBD1 (6 bases). The V gene lost 3 bases and the J gene lost 4 bases, with 15 bases spanning the gap. CDR3 length equals 15 residues. CDR1 MNHEY and CDR2 SMNVEV come from the germline V gene (reference sequence). CDR3 protein: CASSFLGAGAYGYTF. The CDR3 DNA reads TGTGCCAGCAGTTTTTTGGGGGCGGGGGCCTATGGCTACACCTTC.

The CDR3 loop is CASRIGDTEAFF. Here the CDR3 DNA reads TGTGCCAGCAGGATAGGGGACACTGAAGCTTTCTTT. The J gene is TRBJ1-1, the V gene TRBV6-6, with a possible D match to TRBD1 (5 bases). This CDR3 has 12 amino acids. In germline, CDR1 is MNHNY, CDR2 SVGAGI (reference sequence). Trimming removed 6 bases from V and 3 bases from J, with 8 bases in between.

The rearrangement uses TRBV27 and TRBJ1-4, with TRBD1 matching 8 bases. The V and J ends lost 5 bases and 5 bases, in that order; junction bases with no gene match: 4. The CDR3 runs 14 residues. The V gene's germline CDR1 is MNHEY and CDR2 SMNVEV (reference sequence). The chain's CDR3 is CASSLRDRNEKLFF. The CDR3 region has the DNA TGTGCCAGCAGTCTCCGGGACAGGAATGAAAAACTGTTTTTT.

The CDR3 coding sequence is TGTGCCAGCAGCCCTGACAGGGGAGACGAAGCTTTCTTT. Translating gives CASSPDRGDEAFF. This chain links TRBV5-4 with TRBJ1-1, with 8 nucleotides matching TRBD1. CDR1 is SGHNT, CDR2 YYREEE, per germline (reference sequence). J lost 8 bases, V lost 4 bases, and 7 bases had no gene match. This CDR3 has 13 residues.

V is TRBV19 and J is TRBJ1-1; 7 bases map to TRBD1. This CDR3 region has 15 residues. Germline lookup yields CDR1 LNHDA and CDR2 SQIVND (reference sequence). The ends lost 3 bases at V and 4 bases at J; junction bases unmatched: 8. The CDR3 DNA follows: TGTGCCAGTAGTATCCTGACAGGGTTGGTCACTGAAGCTTTCTTT. Translation: CASSILTGLVTEAFF.

The gene calls are TRBV11-2 and TRBJ1-5, with TRBD1 as a possible D gene (6 bases). CDR1 is SGHAT, CDR2 FQNNGV, per germline. Trimming removed 1 base from V and 3 bases from J, with 10 bases in between. The length of the CDR3 is 15 residues. This CDR3 reads CASSLGQGLNQPQHF. The CDR3, as DNA: TGTGCCAGCAGCTTAGGGCAGGGGCTCAATCAGCCCCAGCATTTT.

The chain joins TRBV6-5 to TRBJ1-3; unclear D gene. The CDR3 has 14 amino acids. Germline V gene data show CDR1 as MNHEY and CDR2 as SVGAGI. V was shortened by 6 bases and J by 0 bases, with 9 bases between the two germline ends. The CDR3 sequence: CASRVAISGNTIYF. The CDR3 nucleotides read TGTGCCAGCAGGGTAGCCATCTCTGGAAACACCATATATTTT.

J is TRBJ2-3 and V is TRBV19, with 8 bases that match TRBD1. The germline gives CDR1 LNHDA, CDR2 SQIVND (reference sequence). This CDR3 region has 16 residues. The V and J ends lost 3 bases and 1 base, in that order; junction bases with no gene match: 6. The CDR3 reads CASSIGWDRRTDTQYF. As DNA, the CDR3 is TGTGCCAGTAGTATCGGTTGGGACAGGCGCACAGATACGCAGTATTTT.

The chain has TRBV9 and TRBJ1-6, with D perhaps TRBD1 (5 bases). CDR3 length equals 16 residues. Germline CDR1 SGDLS, CDR2 YYNGEE. Deletions cut 4 bases from V and 9 bases from J, with 20 bases between. The chain's CDR3 is CASSPGDTIESSPLHF. In nucleotides, the CDR3 is TGTGCCAGCAGCCCGGGGGATACGATAGAGAGTTCACCCCTCCACTTT.

CDR3 in amino acids: CASSQVALGQGSGTDTQYF. CDR3 DNA sequence: TGTGCCAGCTCACAAGTAGCCTTGGGACAGGGTAGTGGCACAGATACGCAGTATTTT. This sequence joins TRBV18 and TRBJ2-3; 9 positions match TRBD1. The CDR3 has 19 amino acids. With V trimmed by 4 bases and J by 1 base, 15 bases remained unmatched. Germline loops: CDR1 KGHSH, CDR2 LQKENI.

The J gene is TRBJ2-1, the V gene TRBV5-1, with 8 bases that match TRBD1. Trimming cost V 0 bases and J 3 bases; bases outside gene matches: 2. Germline V CDR1 and CDR2: SGHRS, YFSETQ. The CDR3 extends over 15 amino acids. The CDR3 DNA reads TGCGCCAGCAGCTTGGGACAGGGGAGCTACAATGAGCAGTTCTTC. Translating it yields CASSLGQGSYNEQFF.

This rearrangement joins TRBV9 to TRBJ2-1; possible D gene TRBD2, 7 bases. Germline values: CDR1 SGDLS, CDR2 YYNGEE. The V gene lost 4 bases and the J gene lost 1 base, with 12 bases spanning the gap. The CDR3 consists of 15 residues. The CDR3 protein is CASSREGGSYNEQFF. The CDR3 nucleotides are TGTGCCAGCAGCCGAGAGGGGGGGTCCTACAATGAGCAGTTCTTC.

The J gene is TRBJ1-5, the V gene TRBV30; D unclear. The CDR3 runs 15 residues. V was cut by 0 bases and J by 5 bases, with 14 bases left in between. Germline V CDR1 and CDR2: GTSNPN, SVGIG (reference sequence). The CDR3 DNA reads TGTGCCTGGAGTGTACGAGGGCGCTACGATCAGCCCCAGCATTTT. Protein product: CAWSVRGRYDQPQHF. Supplemented by reference TRBV30 and TRBJ1-5, the full variable domain reads SQTIHQWPATLVQPVGSPLSLECTVEGTSNPNLYWYRQAAGRGLQLLFYSVGIGQISSEVPQNLSASRPQDRQFILSSKKLLLSDSGFYLCAWSVRGRYDQPQHFGDGTRLSIL.

V usage is TRBV4-1 and J usage is TRBJ2-1; D not resolved. V dropped 0 bases and J dropped 0 bases, with 9 bases sitting between them. The CDR3 totals 16 residues. CDR1 and CDR2 from the germline V gene are MGHRA and YSYEKL. The CDR3 reads CASSQEPPSSYNEQFF. CDR3 coding DNA: TGCGCCAGCAGCCAAGAGCCCCCCAGCTCCTACAATGAGCAGTTCTTC.

The DNA for the CDR3 is TGTGCCTGGAGCCCGACGGGGGTGAACACTGAAGCTTTCTTT. Amino acid sequence: CAWSPTGVNTEAFF. This rearrangement joins TRBV30 to TRBJ1-1, with D tentatively TRBD1 (5 bases). Trimming took off 3 bases at V and 0 bases at J, with 11 bases between the two ends. Germline V gene data show CDR1 as GTSNPN and CDR2 as SVGIG (reference sequence). CDR3 length: 14 amino acids.

The chain has TRBV4-2 and TRBJ2-7; 8 nucleotides agree with TRBD2. Germline lookup yields CDR1 LGHNA and CDR2 YNFKEQ. The junction had 13 bases not matched to a gene; V was cut back by 3 bases and J by 3 bases. There are 17 residues in the CDR3. This CDR3 is CASSHIRHGTSDYEQYF. The CDR3 DNA reads TGTGCCAGCAGCCATATCCGACATGGGACTAGTGACTACGAGCAGTACTTC.

CDR3 loop: CASSRTQGTGANVLTF. The DNA of the CDR3 is TGTGCCAGCAGCCGCACACAGGGGACCGGGGCCAACGTCCTGACTTTC. This sequence joins TRBV4-2 and TRBJ2-6; 7 bases map to TRBD1. The CDR3 runs to 16 residues. Germline CDR1 LGHNA, CDR2 YNFKEQ. The J segment lost 4 bases and the V segment lost 4 bases, leaving 7 bases of the junction unmatched.

This clone was seen once. J is TRBJ2-7 and V is TRBV11-2; 9 bases map to TRBD1. V shed 5 bases, J shed 2 bases, and the junction held 7 bases outside the gene matches. The CDR3 is made up of 15 amino acids. Germline CDR1 reads SGHAT; CDR2 reads FQNNGV. For the CDR3, the DNA is TGTGCCAGCAGCCAAGGACAGGGGCCCCCCTACGAGCAGTACTTC. It is translated as CASSQGQGPPYEQYF.

The chain combines TRBV12-5 with TRBJ1-1; a weak D match, TRBD1 (5 bases). Germline CDR1 reads LGHNT; CDR2 reads FRNRAP. The V and J ends lost 2 bases and 8 bases respectively, with 15 bases between them. The CDR3 covers 14 residues. The CDR3 DNA is TGTGCTAGTGGTTTGCGATCTCCCGGGGGAGAAGCTTTCTTT. Protein sequence: CASGLRSPGGEAFF.

This sequence joins TRBV5-6 and TRBJ2-5; 7 bases are shared with TRBD2. The CDR3 runs 13 residues. CDR1 and CDR2 from the germline V gene are SGHDT and YYEEEE. The V and J ends lost 7 bases and 5 bases, in that order; junction bases with no gene match: 8. The CDR3: CASGPGGGETQYF. CDR3 nucleotides: TGTGCCAGCGGTCCGGGGGGAGGCGAGACCCAGTACTTC.

The chain recombines TRBV6-1 with TRBJ2-7, with TRBD1 matching over 11 bases. Germline V gene sequence: CDR1 MNHNS, CDR2 SASEGT. The trim removed 7 bases at V and 1 base at J, leaving 6 bases unmatched. The CDR3 sequence is 15 residues long. The CDR3 loop is CASTTGTGGSYEQYF. The CDR3 DNA follows: TGTGCCAGCACTACTGGGACAGGGGGGTCCTACGAGCAGTACTTC.

The chain has TRBV9 and TRBJ1-1; no firm D call. The CDR3 covers 13 residues. V dropped 0 bases and J dropped 5 bases, with 8 bases sitting between them. Germline V gene sequence: CDR1 SGDLS, CDR2 YYNGEE. CDR3 loop: CASSVAAGTEAFF. The CDR3 nucleotides read TGTGCCAGCAGCGTAGCTGCGGGGACTGAAGCTTTCTTT. Variable domain in full (rest from reference TRBV9 and TRBJ1-1): DSGVTQTPKHLITATGQRVTLRCSPRSGDLSVYWYQQSLDQGLQFLIQYYNGEERAKGNILERFSAQQFPDLHSELNLSSLELGDSALYFCASSVAAGTEAFFGQGTRLTVV.

A few counts support this clone. The CDR3 here is CASSQDPLLTGGIPYEQYF. DNA of the CDR3: TGTGCCAGCAGCCAAGACCCCCTCCTTACAGGGGGAATCCCCTACGAGCAGTACTTC. The chain joins TRBV14 to TRBJ2-7, with TRBD1 matching 8 bases. The V gene end was trimmed by 0 bases and the J gene end by 2 bases; junction bases not matched to a gene: 15. The germline CDR1 and CDR2 sequences are SGHDN and FVKESK. CDR3 length: 19 residues.